The TCR beta chain under discussion was sequenced for a study of blood T cells in healthy people across ages. Overall study: Capturing about one barcoded beta molecule per two T cells was achieved by template switching. Study-level points and caveats: No one knew whether donors had CMV, which possibly confounded expanded clonotype changes. Diversity of TCR beta correlated strongly with naive T cell percentage.

Donors gave around 10 milliliters of peripheral blood apiece. This clonotype was detected only a few times. What it recognizes is unknown. Sample-barcoded 5' priming and a J-beta primer mix drove a second PCR of 7 to 11 cycles. TCRdb reanalysed the 5' RACE reads using MiXCR and keeps one entry per CDR3 protein. The data contain about 1.4 million distinct CDR3 sequences, almost 60% of them singletons. V lost 6 bases, J lost 6 bases, and 18 bases lay in between. CDR1 DFQATT and CDR2 SNEGSKA come from the germline V gene (reference sequence). The CDR3 is 13 residues long. Sequenced sample: blood. The rearrangement links TRBV20-1 to TRBJ2-7, with D possibly matching TRBD1 (5 bases). The clonotype comes from a man in his late teens or twenties in good health. CDR3 nucleotides: TGCAGTGCCGTGGACACAGTCTCCGCCGAGCAGTACTTC. It specifies CSAVDTVSAEQYF.